The entry that follows covers one T cell receptor beta chain sequence. The data were taken from a study of blood T cell repertoires in COVID-19. Study information: COVID-19 samples from acute and convalescent phases originated in the United States, Italy and Spain. Nucleic acid was either cDNA or gDNA, and it came from T cells, B-cell-depleted T cells, or PBMCs.

In the authors' workflow: Reference gene primer amplification in the assay estimated nucleated cell counts. Libraries were prepared by immunoSEQ multiplex PCR; TCRdb keeps only in-frame clonotypes and omits some of them. The D gene and trimming were derived from the DNA, and the V and J assignments and clone size from that table. The data contain about 64,000 clones, 88% of them singletons. The Seattle site enrolled patients during active infection and followed them longitudinally. The CDR3 is made up of 15 amino acids. The V gene's germline CDR1 is LNHNV and CDR2 YYDKDF (reference sequence). V lost 2 bases and J 1 base, leaving 10 bases between the germline ends.

J is TRBJ2-3 and V is TRBV15, with a tentative D call TRBD1 (7 bases). The TCR originated in a woman aged 60-70 years with COVID-19, enrolled during active disease. The sequenced material came from peripheral blood. The CDR3 DNA follows: TGTGCCACCAGCAGAACAGGGGAGGGCACAGATACGCAGTATTTT. Its protein is CATSRTGEGTDTQYF. The full variable domain, rest sourced from reference TRBV15 and TRBJ2-3, is DAMVIQNPRYQVTQFGKPVTLSCSQTLNHNVMYWYQQKSSQAPKLLFHYYDKDFNNEADTPDNFQSRRPNTSFCFLDIRSPGLGDTAMYLCATSRTGEGTDTQYFGPGTRLTVL.